Listed here are 9 T cell receptor beta chains from one sample, sequenced in a study of T cells after yellow fever vaccination. TCRdb ran MiXCR on the 5' RACE reads and lists one entry per CDR3 protein. The repertoire holds 200,000 to 250,000 distinct CDR3 sequences, with 3% to 3.5% as singletons. This specimen was CD4+ T cells sorted from PBMCs, taken 10 days after the yellow fever booster vaccination. These receptors came from a man younger than 35 who received the YFV17D yellow fever vaccine.

This clonotype was seen at least ten times. V is TRBV27 and J is TRBJ1-2; D perhaps matches TRBD1 (6 bases). The CDR3 spans 14 residues. The germline CDR1 and CDR2 sequences are MNHEY and SMNVEV (reference sequence). The V and J ends lost 6 bases and 5 bases respectively, with 16 bases between them. The CDR3 bases are TGTGCCAGCAGGAGAGTCTTAGGGGGTTATGGCTACACCTTC. Encoded protein: CASRRVLGGYGYTF.

This clonotype was counted ten times or more. The chain uses TRBV5-5 and TRBJ2-4; D perhaps matches TRBD2 (7 bases). The CDR3 has 17 amino acids. Trimming pared 0 bases from V and 3 bases from J, leaving 16 bases between. Germline loops: CDR1 SGHKS, CDR2 YYEKEE (reference sequence). The CDR3 spells CASSLGGGRAGKNIQYF. CDR3 DNA: TGTGCCAGCAGCTTGGGGGGGGGCAGGGCCGGCAAAAACATTCAGTACTTC.

There are a few counts of this clonotype. The rearrangement joins TRBV3-1 to TRBJ1-1, with no clear D. The CDR3 has 13 amino acids. Germline V gene data show CDR1 as LGHDT and CDR2 as YNNKEL (reference sequence). V gave up 2 bases and J gave up 8 bases, with 12 bases separating them. CDR3: CASSQNERKEAFF. CDR3 nucleotides: TGTGCCAGCAGCCAAAATGAGCGCAAAGAAGCTTTCTTT.

This clonotype came up many times. The chain couples TRBV18 to TRBJ2-5, with D possibly matching TRBD1 (6 bases). Trimming cost V 4 bases and J 3 bases, with 15 bases left between them. Germline V gene sequence: CDR1 KGHSH, CDR2 LQKENI. This CDR3 is 15 amino acids long. The CDR3 coding sequence is TGTGCCAGCTCACAACGCACAGGGCTCAAAGAGACCCAGTACTTC. The encoded protein is CASSQRTGLKETQYF.

The sample holds a few counts of this clonotype. This chain links TRBV30 with TRBJ2-5, with D possibly matching TRBD2 (5 bases). There are 15 residues in the CDR3. Germline lookup yields CDR1 GTSNPN and CDR2 SVGIG (reference sequence). The V gene lost 2 bases and the J gene lost 1 base, with 14 bases spanning the gap. DNA for the CDR3: TGTGCCTGGAGTAGAACCGGACGGGGCCAAGAGACCCAGTACTTC. Translated: CAWSRTGRGQETQYF.

The chain is built from TRBV5-1 and TRBJ2-2; TRBD1 agrees at 7 bases. The CDR3 totals 15 residues. Losses at the gene ends were 3 bases for V and 1 base for J; bases not matched to a gene: 3. The germline gives CDR1 SGHRS, CDR2 YFSETQ. The CDR3 sequence is CASSSRQGNTGELFF. The CDR3 bases are TGCGCCAGCAGCTCCCGACAGGGGAACACCGGGGAGCTGTTTTTT.

This clonotype came up many times. CDR3 DNA sequence: TGTGCCAGCAGTCCCCCCATGGGTTACGAGCAGTACGTC. Its protein is CASSPPMGYEQYV. The chain uses TRBV28 and TRBJ2-7; D gene ambiguous. Germline CDR1 is MDHEN and CDR2 is SYDVKM. The ends were cut back, 5 bases at V and 4 bases at J, with 12 bases in the middle. This CDR3 contains 13 residues.

This clonotype was seen a handful of times. V usage is TRBV10-1 and J usage is TRBJ2-7, with 11 bases lining up with TRBD1. This CDR3 has 15 residues. Germline V gives CDR1 WNHNN, CDR2 SYGVQD (reference sequence). V shed 3 bases and J 3 bases; nucleotides not matched to a gene: 4. In nucleotides, the CDR3 is TGCGCCAGCAGTGACCCCGGGACAGGGGGCTACGAGCAGTACTTC. This codes for CASSDPGTGGYEQYF.

At least ten counts were recorded for this clonotype. The J gene is TRBJ2-1, the V gene TRBV4-3; TRBD1 agrees at 9 bases. J was trimmed by 7 bases and V by 5 bases; bases with no gene match: 9. The germline gives CDR1 LGHNA, CDR2 YSLEER. The CDR3 is 15 residues long. The CDR3 region has the DNA TGCGCCAGCAGCAAAGCCGGGACAGGGTCTAATGAGCAGTTCTTC. This encodes CASSKAGTGSNEQFF.